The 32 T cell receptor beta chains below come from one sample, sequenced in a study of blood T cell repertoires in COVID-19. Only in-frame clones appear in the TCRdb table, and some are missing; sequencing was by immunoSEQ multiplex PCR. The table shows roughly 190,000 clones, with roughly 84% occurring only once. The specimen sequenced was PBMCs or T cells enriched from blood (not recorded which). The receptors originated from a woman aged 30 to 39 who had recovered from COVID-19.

The CDR3 region has the DNA TGCAGCGTTGAACCCAGGGGGAGTTACGAGCAGTACTTC. Encoded protein: CSVEPRGSYEQYF. This chain uses TRBV29-1 with TRBJ2-7, with TRBD1 matching 7 bases. The CDR3 sequence is 13 residues long. Germline V CDR1 and CDR2: SQVTM, ANQGSEA. The V gene end was trimmed by 2 bases and the J gene end by 4 bases; junction bases not matched to a gene: 5.

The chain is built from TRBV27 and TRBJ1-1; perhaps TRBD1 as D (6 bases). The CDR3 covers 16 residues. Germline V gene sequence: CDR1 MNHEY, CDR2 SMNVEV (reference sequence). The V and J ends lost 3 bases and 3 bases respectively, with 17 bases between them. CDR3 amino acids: CASSFLGAPRDTEAFF. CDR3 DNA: TGTGCCAGCAGTTTTTTGGGGGCGCCGAGGGACACTGAAGCTTTCTTT.

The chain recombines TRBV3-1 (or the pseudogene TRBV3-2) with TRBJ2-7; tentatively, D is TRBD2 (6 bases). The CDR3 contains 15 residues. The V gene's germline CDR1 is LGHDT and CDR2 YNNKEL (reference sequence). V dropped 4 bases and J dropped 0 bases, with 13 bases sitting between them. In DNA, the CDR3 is TGTGCCAGCAGCCGGGTATCGGGAGCCTCCTACGAGCAGTACTTC. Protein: CASSRVSGASYEQYF.

The CDR3 nucleotides are TGTGCCAGCAGCCAAGATCCGGGACAGGGGAATCAGCCCCAGCATTTT. Residues: CASSQDPGQGNQPQHF. The V call is TRBV3-1 (or the pseudogene TRBV3-2), the J call TRBJ1-5; 10 nucleotides agree with TRBD1. CDR1 and CDR2 from the germline V gene are LGHDT and YNNKEL (reference sequence). The CDR3 has 16 amino acids. The J segment lost 4 bases and the V segment lost 0 bases, leaving 3 bases of the junction unmatched.

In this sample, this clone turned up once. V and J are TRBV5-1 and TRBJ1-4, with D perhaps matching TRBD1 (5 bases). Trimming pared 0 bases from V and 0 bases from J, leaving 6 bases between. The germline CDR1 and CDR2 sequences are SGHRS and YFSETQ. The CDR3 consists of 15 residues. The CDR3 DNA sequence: TGCGCCAGCAGCTTGGGACAGACAACTAATGAAAAACTGTTTTTT. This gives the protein CASSLGQTTNEKLFF. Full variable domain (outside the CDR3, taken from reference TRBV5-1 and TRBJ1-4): KAGVTQTPRYLIKTRGQQVTLSCSPISGHRSVSWYQQTPGQGLQFLFEYFSETQRNKGNFPGRFSGRQFSNSRSEMNVSTLELGDSALYLCASSLGQTTNEKLFFGSGTQLSVL.

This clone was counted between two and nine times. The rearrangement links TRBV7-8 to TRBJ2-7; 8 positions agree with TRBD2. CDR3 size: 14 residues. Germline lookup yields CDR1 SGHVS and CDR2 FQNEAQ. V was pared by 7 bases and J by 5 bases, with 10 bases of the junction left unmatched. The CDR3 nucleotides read TGTGCCAGCACCATGTCCAGCGGGAGTAACGAGCAGTACTTC. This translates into CASTMSSGSNEQYF.

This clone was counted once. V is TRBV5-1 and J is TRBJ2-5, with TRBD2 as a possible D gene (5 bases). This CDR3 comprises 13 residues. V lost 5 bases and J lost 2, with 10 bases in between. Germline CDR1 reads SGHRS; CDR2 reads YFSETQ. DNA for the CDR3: TGCGCCAGCAGGTCGAGCGGACAAGAGACCCAGTACTTC. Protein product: CASRSSGQETQYF.

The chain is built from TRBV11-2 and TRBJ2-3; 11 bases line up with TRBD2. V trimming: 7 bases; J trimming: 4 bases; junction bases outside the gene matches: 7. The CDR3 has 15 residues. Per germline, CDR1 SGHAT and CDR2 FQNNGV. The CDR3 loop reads CASIHSGGVADTQYF. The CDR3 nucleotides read TGTGCCAGCATCCATAGCGGGGGGGTGGCAGATACGCAGTATTTT.

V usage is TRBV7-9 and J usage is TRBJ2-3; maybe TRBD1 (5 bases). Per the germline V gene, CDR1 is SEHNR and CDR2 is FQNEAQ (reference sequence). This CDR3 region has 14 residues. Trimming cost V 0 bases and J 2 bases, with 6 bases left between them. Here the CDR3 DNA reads TGTGCCAGCAGCTTAGCGGGGCACACAGATACGCAGTATTTT. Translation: CASSLAGHTDTQYF.

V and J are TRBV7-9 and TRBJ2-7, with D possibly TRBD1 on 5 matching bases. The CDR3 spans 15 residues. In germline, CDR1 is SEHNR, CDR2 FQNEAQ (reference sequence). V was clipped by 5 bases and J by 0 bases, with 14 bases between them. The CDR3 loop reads CASSLGSGASYEQYV. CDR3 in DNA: TGTGCCAGCAGCCTCGGAAGTGGGGCCTCCTACGAGCAGTACGTC.

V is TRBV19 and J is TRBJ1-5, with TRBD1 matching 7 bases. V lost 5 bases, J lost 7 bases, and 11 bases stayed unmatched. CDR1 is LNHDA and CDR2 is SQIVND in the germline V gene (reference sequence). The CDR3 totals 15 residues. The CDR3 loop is CASSPSTGVGQPQHF. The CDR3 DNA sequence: TGTGCCAGTAGTCCATCTACAGGGGTGGGGCAGCCCCAGCATTTT.

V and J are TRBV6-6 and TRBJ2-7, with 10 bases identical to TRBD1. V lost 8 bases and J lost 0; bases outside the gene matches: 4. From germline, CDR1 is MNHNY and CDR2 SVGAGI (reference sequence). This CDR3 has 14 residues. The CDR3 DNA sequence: TGTGCCAGCGCGGGGACAGGGGACTCCTACGAGCAGTACTTC. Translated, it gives CASAGTGDSYEQYF.

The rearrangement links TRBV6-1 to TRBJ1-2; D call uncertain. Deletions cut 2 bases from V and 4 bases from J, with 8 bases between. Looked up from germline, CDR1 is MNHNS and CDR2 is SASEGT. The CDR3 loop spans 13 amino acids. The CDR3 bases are TGTGCCAGCAGTGAACGGGTCGGCTATGGCTACACCTTC. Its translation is CASSERVGYGYTF.

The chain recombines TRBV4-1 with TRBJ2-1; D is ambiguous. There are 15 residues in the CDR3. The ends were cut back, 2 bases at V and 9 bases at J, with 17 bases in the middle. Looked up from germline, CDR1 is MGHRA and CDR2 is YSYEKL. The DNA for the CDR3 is TGCGCCAGCAGCCAACACAGACCCCGTTTCACTGAGCAGTTCTTC. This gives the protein CASSQHRPRFTEQFF.

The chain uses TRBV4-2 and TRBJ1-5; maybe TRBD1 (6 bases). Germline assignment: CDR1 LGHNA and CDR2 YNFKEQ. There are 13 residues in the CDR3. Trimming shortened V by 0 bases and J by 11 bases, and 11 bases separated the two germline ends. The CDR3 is CASSQDRGQTQHF. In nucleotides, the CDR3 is TGTGCCAGCAGCCAAGATAGAGGACAGACCCAGCATTTT.

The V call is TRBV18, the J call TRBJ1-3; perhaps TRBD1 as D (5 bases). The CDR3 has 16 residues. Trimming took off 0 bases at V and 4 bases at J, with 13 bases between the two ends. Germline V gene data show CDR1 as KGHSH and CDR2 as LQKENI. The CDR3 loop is CASSPPSMQGGNTIYF. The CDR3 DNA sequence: TGTGCCAGCTCACCACCTTCGATGCAGGGAGGAAACACCATATATTTT. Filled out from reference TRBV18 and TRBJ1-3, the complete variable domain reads NAGVMQNPRHLVRRRGQEARLRCSPMKGHSHVYWYRQLPEEGLKFMVYLQKENIIDESGMPKERFSAEFPKEGPSILRIQQVVRGDSAAYFCASSPPSMQGGNTIYFGEGSWLTVV.

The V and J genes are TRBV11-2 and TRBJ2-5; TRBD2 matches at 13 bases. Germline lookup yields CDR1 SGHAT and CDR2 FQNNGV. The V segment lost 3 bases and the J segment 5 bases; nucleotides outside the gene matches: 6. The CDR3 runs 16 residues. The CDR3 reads CASSFGGLAGVETQYF. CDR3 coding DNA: TGTGCCAGCAGCTTCGGTGGACTAGCGGGAGTGGAGACCCAGTACTTC.

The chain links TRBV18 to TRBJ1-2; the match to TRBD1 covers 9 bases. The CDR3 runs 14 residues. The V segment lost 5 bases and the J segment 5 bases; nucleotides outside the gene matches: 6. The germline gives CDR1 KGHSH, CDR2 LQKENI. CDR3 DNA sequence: TGTGCCAGCTCAGTGGACAGGGGTGGTTATGGCTACACCTTC. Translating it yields CASSVDRGGYGYTF.

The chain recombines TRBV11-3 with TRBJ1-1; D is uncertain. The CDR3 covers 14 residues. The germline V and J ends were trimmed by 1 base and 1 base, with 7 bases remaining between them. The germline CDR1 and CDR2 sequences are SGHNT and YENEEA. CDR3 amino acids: CASSLGPENTEAFF. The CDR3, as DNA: TGTGCCAGCAGCTTAGGCCCAGAGAACACTGAAGCTTTCTTT.

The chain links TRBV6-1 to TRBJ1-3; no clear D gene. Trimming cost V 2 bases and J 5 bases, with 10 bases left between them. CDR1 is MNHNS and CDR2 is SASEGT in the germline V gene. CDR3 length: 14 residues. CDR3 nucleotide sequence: TGTGCCAGCAGTGAACGGGAACCGAGAAACACCATATATTTT. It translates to CASSEREPRNTIYF.

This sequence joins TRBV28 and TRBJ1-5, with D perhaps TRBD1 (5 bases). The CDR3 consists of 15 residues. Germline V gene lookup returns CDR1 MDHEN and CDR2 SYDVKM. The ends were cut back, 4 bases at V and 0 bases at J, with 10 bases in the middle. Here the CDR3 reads CASSSRVDSNQPQHF. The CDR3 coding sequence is TGTGCCAGCAGTTCCAGGGTTGATAGCAATCAGCCCCAGCATTTT. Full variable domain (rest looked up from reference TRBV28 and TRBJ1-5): DVKVTQSSRYLVKRTGEKVFLECVQDMDHENMFWYRQDPGLGLRLIYFSYDVKMKEKGDIPEGYSVSREKKERFSLILESASTNQTSMYLCASSSRVDSNQPQHFGDGTRLSIL.

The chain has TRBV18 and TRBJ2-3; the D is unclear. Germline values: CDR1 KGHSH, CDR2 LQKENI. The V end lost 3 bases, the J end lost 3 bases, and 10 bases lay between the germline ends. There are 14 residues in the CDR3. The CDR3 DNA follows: TGTGCCAGCTCACCCGTATTACAGACAGATACGCAGTATTTT. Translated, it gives CASSPVLQTDTQYF.

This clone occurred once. CDR3 amino acids: CASSIGTGRTDTQYF. As DNA, the CDR3 is TGTGCCAGTAGTATAGGGACAGGGCGGACAGATACGCAGTATTTT. The V call is TRBV19, the J call TRBJ2-3, with TRBD1 identical over 8 bases. V shed 1 base, J shed 3 bases, and the junction held 3 bases outside the gene matches. From germline, CDR1 is LNHDA and CDR2 SQIVND (reference sequence). The CDR3 covers 15 residues.

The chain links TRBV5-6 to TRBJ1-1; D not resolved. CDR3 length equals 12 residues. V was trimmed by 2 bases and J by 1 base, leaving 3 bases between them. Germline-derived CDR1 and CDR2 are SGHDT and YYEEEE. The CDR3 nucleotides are TGTGCCAGCAGCTTCGGGAACACTGAAGCTTTCTTT. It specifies CASSFGNTEAFF. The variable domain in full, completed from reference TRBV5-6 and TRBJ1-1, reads DAGVTQSPTHLIKTRGQQVTLRCSPKSGHDTVSWYQQALGQGPQFIFQYYEEEERQRGNFPDRFSGHQFPNYSSELNVNALLLGDSALYLCASSFGNTEAFFGQGTRLTVV.

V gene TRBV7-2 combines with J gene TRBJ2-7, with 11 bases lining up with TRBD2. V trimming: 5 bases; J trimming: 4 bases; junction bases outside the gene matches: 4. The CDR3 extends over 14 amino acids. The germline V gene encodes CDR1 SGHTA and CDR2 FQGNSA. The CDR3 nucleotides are TGTGCCAGCAGCATACTAGCGGGAGCGTACGAGCAGTACTTC. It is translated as CASSILAGAYEQYF.

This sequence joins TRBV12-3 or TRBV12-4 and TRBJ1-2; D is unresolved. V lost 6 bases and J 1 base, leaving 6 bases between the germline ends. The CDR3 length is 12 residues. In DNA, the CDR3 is TGTGCCAGCAGCCCTATTAACTATGGCTACACCTTC. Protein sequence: CASSPINYGYTF.

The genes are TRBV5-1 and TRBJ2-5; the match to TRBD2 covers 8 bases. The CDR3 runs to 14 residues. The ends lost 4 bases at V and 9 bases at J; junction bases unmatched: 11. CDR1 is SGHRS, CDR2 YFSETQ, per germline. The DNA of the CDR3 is TGCGCCAGCAGCAGTGTCGGGACTAGTGAGGCCCAGTACTTC. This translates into CASSSVGTSEAQYF.

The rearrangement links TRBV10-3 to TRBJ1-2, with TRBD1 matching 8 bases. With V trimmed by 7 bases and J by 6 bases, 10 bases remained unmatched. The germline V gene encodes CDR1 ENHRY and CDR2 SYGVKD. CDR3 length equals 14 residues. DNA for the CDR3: TGTGCCATCATCGGGCAGGGGGCCTCGGATGGCTACACCTTC. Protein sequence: CAIIGQGASDGYTF.

In DNA, the CDR3 is TGCGCCAGCAGCCAAGTCGAAGGACAGCCCGCAAGGACCCAGTACTTC. Amino acid sequence: CASSQVEGQPARTQYF. This chain links TRBV4-1 with TRBJ2-5; TRBD1 is a possible D gene (6 bases). CDR1 is MGHRA and CDR2 is YSYEKL in the germline V gene. The length of the CDR3 is 16 residues. V lost 1 base and J lost 7, with 19 bases in between.

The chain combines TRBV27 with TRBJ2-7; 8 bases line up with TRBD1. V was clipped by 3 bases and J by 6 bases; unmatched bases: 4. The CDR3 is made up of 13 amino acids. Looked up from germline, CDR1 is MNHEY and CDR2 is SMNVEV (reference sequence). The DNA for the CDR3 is TGTGCCAGCAGTTTTCAGGGGGCCGGCGAGCAGTACTTC. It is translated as CASSFQGAGEQYF.

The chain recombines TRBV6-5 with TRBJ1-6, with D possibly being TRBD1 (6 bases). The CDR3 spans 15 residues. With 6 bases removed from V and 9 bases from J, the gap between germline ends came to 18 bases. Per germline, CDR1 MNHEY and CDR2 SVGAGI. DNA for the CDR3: TGTGCCAGCAGGGAGATCCCGGACAGTCGTTCACCCCTCCACTTT. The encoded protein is CASREIPDSRSPLHF.

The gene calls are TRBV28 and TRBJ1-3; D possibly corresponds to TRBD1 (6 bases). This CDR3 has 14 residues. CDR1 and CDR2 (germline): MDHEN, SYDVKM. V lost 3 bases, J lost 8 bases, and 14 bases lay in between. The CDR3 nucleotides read TGTGCCAGCAGTTTGCACAGGGCATCGCACACCATATATTTT. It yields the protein CASSLHRASHTIYF.